Here is one T cell receptor beta chain with its context. Its antigen is still unknown. The data derive from a study of T cells after yellow fever vaccination. The authors made TCR cDNA by 5'RACE template switching, adding a universal primer site and UMIs. MiXCR was run by TCRdb on the 5' RACE reads, yielding one entry per CDR3 protein. The table has a few hundred thousand distinct CDR3 sequences, around 16% seen once; the top ten hold 15% to 20%. Germline V gene sequence: CDR1 DFQATT, CDR2 SNEGSKA (reference sequence). This CDR3 comprises 15 residues. V was clipped by 6 bases and J by 0 bases, with 12 bases between them. Broader study findings: Peaking faster, on day 5 versus 15, the secondary response was nonetheless weaker. Among primary-vaccination clones, most reappeared after the booster, at 96% for CD4 and roughly 90% for CD8.

V usage is TRBV20-1 and J usage is TRBJ1-6, with a possible D match to TRBD1 (5 bases). The TCR sequence derives from a man aged 18 to 30 who received the YFV17D yellow fever vaccine. This material consisted of PBMCs, taken 5 days after the first yellow fever vaccination. DNA for the CDR3: TGCAGTGCGAAACAGGAGAGCTCCTATAATTCACCCCTCCACTTT. This gives the protein CSAKQESSYNSPLHF.